The clone carrying this T cell receptor (beta chain) was recorded once. Assay used: immunoSEQ multiplex PCR; TCRdb lists only in-frame clones, some missing. In the table there are approximately 120,000 clones, 75% to 90% of which are singletons. This specimen comes from a study of blood T cell repertoires in COVID-19. Turning to the study itself: From T cells, B-cell-depleted T cells, or PBMCs came the material, which was cDNA or gDNA.

The Seattle patients, enrolled during active infection, were followed longitudinally. Trimming at V came to 3 bases and at J to 5 bases, leaving 6 bases not matched to a gene. The CDR3 contains 15 residues. Germline assignment: CDR1 KGHDR and CDR2 SFDVKD. V is TRBV24-1 and J is TRBJ2-7, with TRBD2 matching 10 bases. Specimen: peripheral blood. This sequence originates from an elderly woman with COVID-19, enrolled during active disease. The CDR3 region has the DNA TGTGCCACCAGTGATAATCTAGCGGGAGTTCACGAGCAGTACTTC. Translating gives CATSDNLAGVHEQYF.